This T cell receptor (beta chain) appears in the sequencing data of a study of pediatric ulcerative colitis. Using immunoSEQ multiplex PCR, the repertoire was profiled, and TCRdb retains in-frame clones only, with some absent. The table lists 55,000 to 65,000 clones, 77% of them singletons. The sample taken for sequencing was blood. This receptor was obtained from a boy between 10 and 17 years old with moderate ulcerative colitis.

The DNA of the CDR3 is TGTGCCAGCAGTTTCCGGGACAGGGTTTACGAGCAGTACTTC. This gives the protein CASSFRDRVYEQYF. V gene TRBV28 combines with J gene TRBJ2-7; 9 positions agree with TRBD1. The CDR3 consists of 14 residues. V was clipped by 3 bases and J by 4 bases; unmatched bases: 4. CDR1 and CDR2 (germline): MDHEN, SYDVKM.